These T cell receptor beta chains were read from a single sample in a study of CD8+ T cells in alopecia areata. Assay used: immunoSEQ multiplex PCR; TCRdb lists only in-frame clones, some missing. Among approximately 42,000 clones, around 71% were seen once, and the ten largest hold about a fifth. The starting material was CD8+ T cells sorted from blood, obtained at week 4, from a patient treated with tofacitinib. These receptors originate from a human donor with alopecia areata. Each CDR3 is given with its conserved first and last residue. The D gene is left open where the match is weak. Clone size appears in some rows only: once, few, many, or a class for an expanded clone.

>TRBJ2-1|TRBD2|17|NA|TRBV15
CATSRDGIRGGGDEQFF
TGTGCCACCAGCAGAGATGGGATCCGGGGGGGCGGCGATGAGCAGTTCTTC
>TRBJ2-1|NA|12|NA|TRBV2
CASSPSYNEQFF
TGTGCCAGCAGCCCCTCCTACAATGAGCAGTTCTTC
>TRBJ2-7|NA|12|NA|TRBV30
CAWSVHGTEQYF
TGTGCCTGGAGTGTACATGGGACCGAGCAGTACTTC
>TRBJ1-6|TRBD1|13|many|TRBV6-4
CASSQGANSPLHF
TGTGCCAGCAGTCAGGGGGCGAATTCACCCCTCCACTTT
>TRBJ2-1|NA|11|NA|TRBV30
CAWSWSDEQFF
TGTGCCTGGAGCTGGAGCGATGAGCAGTTCTTC
>TRBJ2-2|TRBD2|18|NA|TRBV11-2
CASSLDGSGGYNTGELFF
TGTGCCAGCAGCTTAGATGGTAGCGGGGGGTATAACACCGGGGAGCTGTTTTTT
>TRBJ2-7|NA|14|NA|TRBV30
CAWSVDGAAYEQYF
TGTGCCTGGAGTGTAGACGGGGCCGCCTACGAGCAGTACTTC
>TRBJ2-7|NA|14|few|TRBV23-1
CASSQSFSTYEQYF
TGCGCCAGCAGTCAATCGTTCAGTACCTACGAGCAGTACTTC
>TRBJ2-7|TRBD2|13|NA|TRBV29-1
CSVPGRGDYEQYF
TGCAGCGTTCCCGGGAGGGGCGACTACGAGCAGTACTTC
>TRBJ1-1|NA|13|NA|TRBV10-2
CASSESLNTEAFF
TGCGCCAGCAGTGAGTCGCTGAACACTGAAGCTTTCTTT
>TRBJ1-1|NA|13|NA|TRBV19
CASSIEPSTEAFF
TGTGCCAGTAGTATAGAACCGAGTACTGAAGCTTTCTTT
>TRBJ1-1|NA|13|once|TRBV27
CASSGSWDTEAFF
TGTGCCAGCAGTGGTTCTTGGGACACTGAAGCTTTCTTT
>TRBJ2-7|TRBD2|13|few|TRBV7-9
CASSLVSGGEQYF
TGTGCCAGCAGCTTAGTTAGCGGGGGAGAGCAGTACTTC
>TRBJ2-7|NA|13|NA|TRBV29-1
CSALGRRPYEQYF
TGCAGCGCCCTCGGTAGGCGGCCCTACGAGCAGTACTTC
>TRBJ2-2|NA|15|few|TRBV29-1
CSVKSRGDESGELFF
TGCAGCGTTAAGAGCCGTGGGGACGAATCCGGGGAGCTGTTTTTT
>TRBJ1-2|TRBD1|13|NA|TRBV29-1
CSVPGQGTNGYTF
TGCAGCGTTCCGGGACAGGGTACAAATGGCTACACCTTC
>TRBJ2-3|NA|14|NA|TRBV29-1
CSVEPVDRTDTQYF
TGCAGCGTTGAACCGGTCGACCGAACAGATACGCAGTATTTT
>TRBJ2-1|TRBD2|16|NA|TRBV7-8
CASSLAGTSVYNEQFF
TGTGCCAGCAGCTTAGCCGGGACTAGCGTATACAATGAGCAGTTCTTC
>TRBJ1-2|TRBD1|11|NA|TRBV29-1
CSVPGQTGYTF
TGCAGCGTTCCGGGACAGACGGGCTACACCTTC
>TRBJ2-3|TRBD2|19|NA|TRBV29-1
CSVEGALAGGIRLTDTQYF
TGCAGCGTTGAAGGGGCGCTAGCGGGGGGCATTCGGTTGACAGATACGCAGTATTTT
>TRBJ1-2|TRBD1|12|NA|TRBV29-1
CSVPDREGGYTF
TGCAGCGTTCCCGACAGGGAAGGTGGCTACACCTTC
>TRBJ2-7|NA|15|NA|TRBV4-1
CASSQDWEDGYEQYF
TGCGCCAGCAGCCAAGATTGGGAGGACGGATACGAGCAGTACTTC
>TRBJ1-2|TRBD1|13|NA|TRBV30
CAWADTGDYGYTF
TGTGCCTGGGCTGACACAGGGGACTATGGCTACACCTTC
>TRBJ2-1|TRBD1|12|NA|TRBV30
CAWRTGMDEQFF
TGTGCCTGGAGGACAGGGATGGATGAGCAGTTCTTC
>TRBJ2-7|NA|12|NA|TRBV29-1
CSVEGATYEQYF
TGCAGCGTTGAAGGTGCGACCTACGAGCAGTACTTC
>TRBJ1-6|TRBD1|16|NA|TRBV7-2
CASSLISTGVNSPLHF
TGTGCCAGCAGCTTAATTTCGACAGGGGTTAATTCACCCCTCCACTTT
>TRBJ2-4|NA|11|NA|TRBV29-1
CSVEALNIQYF
TGCAGCGTTGAGGCCCTAAACATTCAGTACTTC
>TRBJ2-1|NA|15|few|TRBV29-1
CSVELAGSSYNEQFF
TGCAGCGTTGAACTGGCGGGGAGCTCCTACAATGAGCAGTTCTTC
>TRBJ2-7|NA|14|medium-sized|TRBV10-3
CAIAPGNGAYEQYF
TGTGCCATCGCCCCTGGGAATGGGGCCTACGAGCAGTACTTC
>TRBJ2-3|TRBD2|15|NA|TRBV29-1
CSVDPSGGFTDTQYF
TGCAGCGTTGACCCTAGCGGGGGGTTCACAGATACGCAGTATTTT
>TRBJ1-4|NA|14|NA|TRBV5-1
CASSVGITNEKLFF
TGCGCCAGCAGCGTAGGGATTACTAATGAAAAACTGTTTTTT
>TRBJ2-7|TRBD1|17|few|TRBV10-3
CAISESLLTGGSYEQYF
TGTGCCATCAGTGAGTCGCTACTTACAGGGGGTTCCTACGAGCAGTACTTC
>TRBJ2-1|NA|16|NA|TRBV27
CASSSSSGEHNNEQFF
TGTGCCAGCAGTTCATCCTCGGGGGAACATAACAATGAGCAGTTCTTC
>TRBJ2-1|NA|10|few|TRBV29-1
CSVVGNEQFF
TGCAGCGTTGTGGGCAATGAGCAGTTCTTC
>TRBJ2-3|TRBD1|15|NA|TRBV27
CASSAPYRGSDTQYF
TGTGCCAGCAGTGCCCCTTACAGGGGTTCAGATACGCAGTATTTT
>TRBJ2-7|NA|14|NA|TRBV4-2
CASSRPGRPYEQYF
TGTGCCAGCAGCCGACCGGGACGTCCCTACGAGCAGTACTTC
>TRBJ2-5|NA|15|NA|TRBV7-7
CASSLEAGSQETQYF
TGTGCCAGCAGCTTAGAGGCGGGGAGTCAAGAGACCCAGTACTTC
>TRBJ1-1|NA|14|NA|TRBV7-3
CASSFGQMNTEAFF
TGTGCCAGCAGCTTCGGGCAGATGAACACTGAAGCTTTCTTT
>TRBJ2-5|NA|16|NA|TRBV7-6
CASSLGRGDFQETQYF
TGTGCCAGCAGCTTAGGCAGGGGGGATTTTCAAGAGACCCAGTACTTC
>TRBJ2-7|NA|12|NA|TRBV14
CASSQEGYEQYF
TGTGCCAGCAGCCAAGAAGGCTACGAGCAGTACTTC
>TRBJ1-5|NA|16|NA|TRBV29-1
CSVTTRGGGGNQPQHF
TGCAGCGTGACTACCAGGGGAGGCGGAGGCAATCAGCCCCAGCATTTT
>TRBJ1-5|NA|16|NA|TRBV10-2
CASSESPGNSNQPQHF
TGCGCCAGCAGTGAGTCGCCAGGTAATAGCAATCAGCCCCAGCATTTT
>TRBJ2-7|TRBD1|14|few|TRBV27
CASTDTGGSYEQYF
TGTGCCAGCACAGACACAGGGGGCTCCTACGAGCAGTACTTC
>TRBJ2-7|NA|16|NA|TRBV27
CASSPSFGRSSYEQYF
TGTGCCAGCAGTCCCTCGTTCGGGCGCAGCTCCTACGAGCAGTACTTC
>TRBJ2-5|TRBD1|14|NA|TRBV29-1
CSVAGAGGRETQYF
TGCAGCGTTGCCGGCGCAGGGGGCCGAGAGACCCAGTACTTC
>TRBJ2-3|NA|12|NA|TRBV4-3
CASSQDRDTQYF
TGCGCCAGCAGCCAAGATCGTGATACGCAGTATTTT
>TRBJ2-1|TRBD2|15|NA|TRBV29-1
CSVDERGVLGNEQFF
TGCAGCGTTGATGAGCGGGGGGTTTTGGGCAATGAGCAGTTCTTC
>TRBJ2-1|NA|12|few|TRBV4-3
CASSPSGHEQFF
TGCGCCAGCAGCCCGTCAGGACATGAGCAGTTCTTC
>TRBJ1-1|NA|11|NA|TRBV29-1
CSVGVNTEAFF
TGCAGCGTTGGGGTGAACACTGAAGCTTTCTTT
>TRBJ1-1|NA|15|NA|TRBV5-1
CASSFSGGLATEAFF
TGCGCCAGCAGCTTCTCCGGGGGCTTGGCGACTGAAGCTTTCTTT
>TRBJ2-5|NA|15|few|TRBV9
CASSVERGYQETQYF
TGTGCCAGCAGCGTAGAAAGGGGTTACCAAGAGACCCAGTACTTC
>TRBJ2-5|TRBD1|14|NA|TRBV30
CAWKGGQAQETQYF
TGTGCCTGGAAAGGGGGACAGGCCCAAGAGACCCAGTACTTC
>TRBJ1-1|NA|11|NA|TRBV13
CASSLRSEAFF
TGTGCCAGCAGCTTACGGTCTGAAGCTTTCTTT
>TRBJ2-7|NA|11|few|TRBV28
CASSRGNEQYF
TGTGCCAGCAGCAGGGGCAACGAGCAGTACTTC
>TRBJ2-1|NA|13|NA|TRBV30
CASSVNSYNEQFF
TGTGCCTCCAGTGTCAACTCCTACAATGAGCAGTTCTTC
>TRBJ1-1|NA|14|NA|TRBV28
CASNKSRRSTEAFF
TGTGCCAGCAACAAAAGTCGAAGATCCACTGAAGCTTTCTTT
>TRBJ1-2|TRBD1|12|NA|TRBV6-4
CAKNRGPYGYTF
TGTGCCAAGAACAGGGGCCCCTATGGCTACACCTTC
>TRBJ1-6|NA|15|NA|TRBV7-3
CASSLTVGIDSPLHF
TGTGCCAGCAGCTTAACGGTGGGAATAGATTCACCCCTCCACTTT
>TRBJ1-1|NA|14|once|TRBV14
CASSQLLENTEAFF
TGTGCCAGCAGCCAACTACTAGAGAACACTGAAGCTTTCTTT